The TCR beta chain under discussion was sequenced for a study of beta chain features in type 1 diabetes. Study-level findings and limits: TCRB rearrangement may or may not be influenced by HLA type; here this remained unresolved. In comparison with healthy donors, patients had naive, central memory and Treg TCRB repertoires that appeared more similar.

Donors underwent one heparinised blood draw, about 120 mL on average. Points on this clone: Antigen specificity is unknown.

The CDR3 runs 13 residues. The V and J ends lost 1 base and 7 bases respectively, with 10 bases between them. Per the germline V gene, CDR1 is SGHRS and CDR2 is YFSETQ. The sequenced template was cDNA made from the entire isolated RNA. Using immunoSEQ multiplex PCR, the repertoire was profiled, and TCRdb retains in-frame clones only, with some absent. The sample contains 150,000 or so clones, around 50% of which appear only once. The sequence derives from a young man in good health. The V gene is TRBV5-1, the J gene TRBJ2-3; maybe TRBD2 (6 bases). The sample taken for sequencing was Tregs from blood. The CDR3 DNA reads as TGCGCCAGCAGCTTGAACGGGGGTTATACGCAGTATTTT. The encoded protein is CASSLNGGYTQYF.